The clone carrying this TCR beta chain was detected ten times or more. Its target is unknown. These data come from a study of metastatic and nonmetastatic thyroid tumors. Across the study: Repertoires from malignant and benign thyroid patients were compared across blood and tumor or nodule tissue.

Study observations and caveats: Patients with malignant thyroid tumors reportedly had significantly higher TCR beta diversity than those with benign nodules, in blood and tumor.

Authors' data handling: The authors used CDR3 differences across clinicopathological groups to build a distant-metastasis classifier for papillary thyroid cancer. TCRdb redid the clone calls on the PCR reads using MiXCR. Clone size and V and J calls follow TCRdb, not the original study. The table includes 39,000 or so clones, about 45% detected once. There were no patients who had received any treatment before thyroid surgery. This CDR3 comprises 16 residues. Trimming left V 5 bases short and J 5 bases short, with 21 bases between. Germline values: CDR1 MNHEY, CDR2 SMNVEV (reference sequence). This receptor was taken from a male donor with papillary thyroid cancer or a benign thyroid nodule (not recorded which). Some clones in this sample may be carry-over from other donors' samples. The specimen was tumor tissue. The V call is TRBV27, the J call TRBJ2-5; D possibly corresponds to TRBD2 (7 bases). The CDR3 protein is CASSKNGRGRLETQYF. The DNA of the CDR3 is TGTGCCAGCAGTAAAAATGGGCGGGGGCGGTTGGAGACCCAGTACTTC.